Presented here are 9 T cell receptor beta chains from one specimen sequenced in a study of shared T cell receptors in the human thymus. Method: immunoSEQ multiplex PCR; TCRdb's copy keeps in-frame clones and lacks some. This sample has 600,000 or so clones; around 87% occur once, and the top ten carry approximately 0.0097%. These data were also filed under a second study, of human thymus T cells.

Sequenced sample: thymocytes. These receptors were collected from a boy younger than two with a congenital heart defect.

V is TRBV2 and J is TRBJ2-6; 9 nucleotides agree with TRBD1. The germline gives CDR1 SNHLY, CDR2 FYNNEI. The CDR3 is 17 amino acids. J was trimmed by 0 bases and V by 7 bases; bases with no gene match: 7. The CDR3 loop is CASTGQGTSSGANVLTF. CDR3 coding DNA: TGTGCCAGCACCGGACAGGGGACAAGCTCTGGGGCCAACGTCCTGACTTTC.

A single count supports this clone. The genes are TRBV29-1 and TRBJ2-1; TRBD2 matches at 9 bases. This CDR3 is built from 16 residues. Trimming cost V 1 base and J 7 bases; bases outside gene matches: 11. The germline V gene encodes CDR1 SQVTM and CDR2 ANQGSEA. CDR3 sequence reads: CSVEGMAGGPRNEQFF. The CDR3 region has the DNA TGCAGCGTTGAAGGTATGGCGGGAGGGCCTCGGAATGAGCAGTTCTTC.

CDR3 residues: CASSQAFEVVLKETQYF. The CDR3 DNA reads as TGCGCCAGCAGCCAAGCATTTGAAGTAGTTCTGAAGGAGACCCAGTACTTC. The chain joins TRBV4-1 to TRBJ2-5; D unclear. Per the germline V gene, CDR1 is MGHRA and CDR2 is YSYEKL. Trimming removed 1 base at V and 5 bases at J, with 20 bases between. The CDR3 sequence is 17 residues long.

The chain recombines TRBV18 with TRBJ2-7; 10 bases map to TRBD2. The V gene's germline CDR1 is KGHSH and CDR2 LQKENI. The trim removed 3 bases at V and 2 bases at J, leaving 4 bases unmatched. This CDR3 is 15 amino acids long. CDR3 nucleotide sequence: TGTGCCAGCTCACCGGGACTAGCGCCTACCTACGAGCAGTACTTC. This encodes CASSPGLAPTYEQYF.

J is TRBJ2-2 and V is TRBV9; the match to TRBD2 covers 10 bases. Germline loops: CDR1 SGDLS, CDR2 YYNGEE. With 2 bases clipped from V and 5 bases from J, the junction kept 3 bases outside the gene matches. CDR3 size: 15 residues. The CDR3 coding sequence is TGTGCCAGCAGCGTTGCTAGCGGGAGAACCGGGGAGCTGTTTTTT. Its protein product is CASSVASGRTGELFF.

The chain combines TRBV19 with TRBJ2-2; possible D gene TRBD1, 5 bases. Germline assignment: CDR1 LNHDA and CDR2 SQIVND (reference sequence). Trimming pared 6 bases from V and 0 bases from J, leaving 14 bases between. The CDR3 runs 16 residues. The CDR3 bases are TGTGCCAGTAGGGGGCGCTCCCCTTCGAACACCGGGGAGCTGTTTTTT. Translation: CASRGRSPSNTGELFF. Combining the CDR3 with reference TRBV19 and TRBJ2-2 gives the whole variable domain DGGITQSPKYLFRKEGQNVTLSCEQNLNHDAMYWYRQDPGQGLRLIYYSQIVNDFQKGDIAEGYSVSREKKESFPLTVTSAQKNPTAFYLCASRGRSPSNTGELFFGEGSRLTVL.

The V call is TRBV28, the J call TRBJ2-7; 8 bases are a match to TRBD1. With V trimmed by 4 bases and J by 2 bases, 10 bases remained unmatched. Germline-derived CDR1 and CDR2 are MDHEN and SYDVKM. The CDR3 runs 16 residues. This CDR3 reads CASSYPGTGYPYEQYF. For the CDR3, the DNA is TGTGCCAGCAGTTATCCTGGGACAGGCTACCCCTACGAGCAGTACTTC.

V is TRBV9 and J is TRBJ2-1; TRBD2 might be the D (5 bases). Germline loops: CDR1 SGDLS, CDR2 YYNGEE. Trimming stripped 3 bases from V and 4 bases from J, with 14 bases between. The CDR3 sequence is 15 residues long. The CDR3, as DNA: TGTGCCAGCAGCGCATCGAGGACTTGGTACAATGAGCAGTTCTTC. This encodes CASSASRTWYNEQFF.

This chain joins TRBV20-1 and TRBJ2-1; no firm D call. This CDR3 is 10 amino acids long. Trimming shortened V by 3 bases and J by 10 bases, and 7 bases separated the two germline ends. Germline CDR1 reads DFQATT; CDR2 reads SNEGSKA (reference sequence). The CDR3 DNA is TGCAGTGCTAGCCCCAAAGAGCAGTTCTTC. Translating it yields CSASPKEQFF.